This T cell receptor beta chain derives from a study of cytomegalovirus exposure and HLA in healthy donors (dated by TCRdb to 2017 to 2019). As for the study more broadly: An earlier analysis of several hundred of the donors reported 250 to 300 Gb of sequence data and 117 million unique TCR beta sequences from about 200 million T cells. The T cell repertoires of 666 subjects were profiled by immunosequencing and related to cytomegalovirus serostatus. An earlier analysis of about 600 of the donors used high-throughput TCR beta sequencing to judge whether each TCR beta V gene segment behaved as functional or pseudogenic. Around 300 gigabases of sequencing data and around 87 million unique TCR sequences were included in an early release covering 550 to 650 HLA-typed donors. The study combined high-throughput TCR immunosequencing, statistical association of individual TCRs with disease status, and machine learning to predict cytomegalovirus infection status. A separate validation cohort of over a hundred different subjects was used in addition to the roughly 720-subject first cohort. In the later analysis, no new phenotypic data were used to find candidate immune exposures; instead, reliance was placed on TCR beta sequences and their occurrence across donors. A later genetic analysis took genome-wide SNP genotypes for about three fifths of the 666 donors and used that subset as a discovery cohort. Because of strong linkage in the cohort, five DR-DQ haplotypes were treated as single units for association and clustering. HLA typing included class I and class II loci at four-digit resolution. To study patterns of TCR occurrence, a later analysis re-analyzed previously published TCR beta repertoires from more than 550 donors and added high-resolution HLA genotyping. Among about 390 genotyped donors of the cohort, an average of approximately 240,000 unique TCR beta nucleotide sequences were sequenced per donor, around 20% of them non-productive. Every discovery cohort repertoire had been produced on one sequencing platform. The number of typed donors differed by locus: roughly 629-640 for A, B, C, DRB1 and DQB1; approximately 520 for DQA1; 606 for DPA1; and around 470 for DPB1. Among the roughly 400 genotyped donors, approximately 82% belonged to the genetic ancestry cluster associated with self-reported Caucasian donors. Alongside the repertoire data, information on donor age, sex, ethnicity and CMV serostatus was compiled. The study aimed to test whether signatures of past pathogen exposure could be identified by cataloging public T cell receptors. Overall study outcomes, separate from this receptor: A further reported finding was that TCR beta sequences accurately predicted the HLA-A and HLA-B alleles for most subjects in the first cohort. A few of the identified cytomegalovirus-associated TCR beta chains were confirmed in vitro to be specific for cytomegalovirus antigens. In a later genetic analysis, fewer N-insertions in productive TCRs were reported among donors in an Asian-associated ancestry cluster than the roughly 700-donor mean. The only immune exposure information available for the cohort was CMV serostatus. HLA typing was unavailable for some donors at each locus, so association tests used only the typed subset. Across donors, most TCR sequences were observed very rarely, whereas some public TCRs were present in many individuals. Specific HLA alleles were associated with 18,000 or so TCR beta sequences at a false discovery rate of 0.05 in a later analysis. Some IMGT-functional V segments, including TRBV6-2 and TRBV6-3, could not be told apart with the 87-base-pair reads, so those segments were excluded. Several of the top co-occurrence clusters appeared to be linked to parvovirus B19, influenza, CMV and Epstein-Barr virus, according to a later analysis. Strong co-occurrence of HLA alleles, especially DR and DQ, made assigning TCR associations to individual alleles difficult. The authors suggested that the approach could potentially be extended to other disease states and immunological phenotypes. Broadly in line with IMGT annotations, most TCR beta V segments showed up in productive rearrangements about 87% or about 30% of the time in an earlier analysis of approximately 600 of the donors. In this cohort, only TCR beta chains were sequenced, and detectable features were limited by the absence of alpha or paired-chain data. In the study, about 150 TCR beta chains were listed as associated with cytomegalovirus. The sequencing pipeline was judged likely to have produced a cluster of highly shared sequence variants as a technical artifact. In a later analysis, TCR association rates were found to vary across HLA loci, with the most associated TCRs seen for DRB1 alleles and the fewest for HLA-C alleles. A later analysis found that HLA-associated TCR beta chains were more clonally expanded and had lower generation probabilities than equally common non-associated chains. Most CMV-associated TCR beta chains appeared to be HLA-restricted in a later analysis, and the HLA associations seemed to be driven largely by CMV exposure. The presence/absence analyses assumed that sequencing depth was roughly uniform across donors, and that assumption may not be true. Correlated functional status among segregating V segments might reflect linkage disequilibrium, but an unknown experimental factor could not be ruled out. A later genetic analysis associated a missense DCLRE1C variant with V-gene and J-gene trimming of TCR beta chains, and an independent cohort replicated the association. Roughly 17 rarely observed V segments, including chromosome 9 orphons, were excluded from the earlier analysis of about 500 of the donors because counts were too low. In both the original and validation cohorts, the classifier was reported to diagnose cytomegalovirus status with high specificity and sensitivity.

V gives up 0 bases and J gives up 6 bases, and the segment between their germline ends measures 13 bases. Including cysteine and phenylalanine, the CDR3 has 15 amino acids. Only the CDR3 portion is preserved as DNA: 45 bases, with reading frame beginning at the first base. Sequences SGHRS (CDR1) and YFSETQ (CDR2) are obtained from the germline V gene. The cohort was made up of several hundred healthy bone marrow donors. At the time of sampling, every cohort member was nominally healthy, though immune exposures that went unrecorded were likely present. The donor was CMV seropositive and was included in the group of almost 300 seropositive cohort members. Every donor gave a peripheral blood sample, and the peripheral blood mononuclear cells from that sample were used for TCR beta sequencing. The Qiagen DNeasy Blood Extraction Kit was used to extract genomic DNA from the blood cell samples. This clone was seen a few times. No antigen is known for it. No much larger clone exists at a distance of one base, and base qualities are not known.

The library relied on the immunoSEQ multiplex PCR assay. A mixture of 60 forward primers for TCR Vbeta segments and 13 reverse primers for TCR Jbeta segments was used in the multiplex PCR. The CDR3 region of rearranged TCR beta genes was amplified from genomic DNA with a multiplex PCR assay. The Illumina HiSeq System was used to sequence the amplified TCR beta libraries as 87-base-pair reads. The authors' analysis ran thus. Across the 640 or so repertoires, a later analysis counted tens of millions of unique TCR beta chains, roughly 11 million of which were shared by at least two donors. Raw reads were error-corrected and collapsed into unique sequences with a nearest-neighbor algorithm that merged closely related sequences to remove PCR and sequencing errors. To assign V, D and J gene segments, CDR3 sequences were aligned to IMGT reference sequences. For a sequence to be retained, a match of at least six nucleotides to both a V gene segment and a J gene segment was required. Rearrangements were classified as productive when the CDR3 lacked stop codons and remained in frame with V and J, and all other rearrangements were classified as non-productive. CDR3 was defined according to IMGT convention as the region running from the second conserved V-encoded cysteine to the conserved J-encoded phenylalanine. The earlier analysis of 450 to 750 of the donors excluded any sequence lacking an unambiguous match to a single V gene segment. An earlier analysis of approximately 590 of the donors classified V segments as functional when productive rearrangements were above 56.7% and as segregating when the standard deviation between donors was above 5%. A statistical classification framework was built for diagnosing cytomegalovirus status from the catalog of TCR beta chain sequences. A later analysis assigned V and J genes by comparing TCR nucleotide sequences with IMGT/GENE-DB human TR gene sequences. Using the TCRdist pipeline, a later analysis assigned CDR3 sequences along with most-parsimonious VDJ recombination scenarios. In a later analysis, every TCR beta chain was defined by the combination of its CDR3 amino acid sequence and its V-gene family, and reads without a unique V-gene family were dropped. In a later analysis, nearly 600 highly shared, low-generation-probability nucleotide sequences were removed to address suspected cross-contamination and a sequencing artifact. For each public chain, a later analysis derived a clonal expansion index from normalized ranks of inferred template counts within each repertoire. In a later analysis, generation probabilities were computed with a VDJ recombination model fitted to out-of-frame rearrangements, and the resulting probabilities were checked against IGoR. In a later analysis, TCR-TCR, TCR-HLA and TCR-CMV co-occurrence was scored with hypergeometric tests, and a repertoire-size bias correction was applied to TCR pairs. In a later analysis, false discovery rates were estimated by permuting HLA or CMV assignments 20 times. A later analysis grouped co-occurring TCRs with DBSCAN, adding TCRdist sequence similarity when clustering within HLA-allele-positive subsets. Repertoires with fewer than 30,000 or more than 120,000 public chains were left out of co-occurrence clustering, as were four to six repertoires with anomalous nucleotide sharing. The clones in this table, taken by TCRdb from immuneACCESS, are in-frame only. Not every clone is retained; where verified, under half of the shortfall comes from an unresolved V gene, and the cause of the rest is unknown. Clonal size and the V and J genes are those of that table, whereas D and trimming came from the DNA. For this sample the table gives roughly 120,000 clones, of which roughly 80% were detected only once. 4% to 5% of the sample comes from the top ten.

The material sequenced was PBMCs. This TCR derives from a man aged 45 to 65 in good health and CMV-seropositive. The sequence is built from TRBV5-1 and TRBJ1-5; the D gene assignment is ambiguous. The CDR3 here reads CASSLDLLGGQPQHF. The DNA is TGCGCCAGCAGCTTGGACCTACTCGGAGGTCAGCCCCAGCATTTT.